Following are 8 T cell receptor beta chains from one sample sequenced in a study of blood T cell repertoires in COVID-19. Using immunoSEQ multiplex PCR, the repertoire was profiled, and TCRdb retains in-frame clones only, with some absent. The sample records roughly 86,000 clones, approximately 84% being singletons. Sequencing used peripheral blood. These receptors all come from a man aged 60 to 75 with acute or convalescent COVID-19.

With regard to this clone: The junction shows a germline mismatch at one end, possibly a read error. J is TRBJ2-7 and V is TRBV7-7; 9 positions agree with TRBD1. CDR1 is SSHAT, CDR2 FNYEAQ, per germline (reference sequence). The length of the CDR3 is 15 residues. The DNA for the CDR3 is TGTGCTAGCAGCTTAGCCTGGGGACAGGGCTACGAGCAGTACTTC. This codes for CASSLAWGQGYEQYF. Full variable domain (rest looked up from reference TRBV7-7 and TRBJ2-7): GAGVSQSPRYKVTKRGQDVTLRCDPISSHATLYWYQQALGQGPEFLTYFNYEAQPDKSGLPSDRFSAERPEGSISTLTIQRTEQRDSAMYRCASSLAWGQGYEQYFGPGTRLTVT.

The chain's CDR3 is CASSPFDTHEQYF. As DNA, the CDR3 is TGTGCCAGCTCACCATTCGACACCCACGAGCAGTACTTC. The chain carries TRBV18 and TRBJ2-7; no reliable D call. CDR3 length equals 13 residues. With 2 bases removed from V and 5 bases from J, the gap between germline ends came to 10 bases. CDR1 KGHSH and CDR2 LQKENI come from the germline V gene.

V is TRBV11-3 and J is TRBJ1-1; possibly TRBD1 for D (5 bases). The ends were cut back, 4 bases at V and 2 bases at J, with 8 bases in the middle. Looked up from germline, CDR1 is SGHNT and CDR2 is YENEEA. The CDR3 loop spans 13 amino acids. DNA for the CDR3: TGTGCCAGCAGCTCCCAGGGAAACACTGAAGCTTTCTTT. Its protein is CASSSQGNTEAFF.

V is TRBV4-2 and J is TRBJ2-7, with a tentative D call TRBD1 (6 bases). Germline lookup yields CDR1 LGHNA and CDR2 YNFKEQ. Trimming cost V 0 bases and J 0 bases, with 12 bases left between them. This CDR3 has 16 amino acids. The CDR3 DNA follows: TGTGCCAGCAGCCAAGAACGGCAGGGGCCCTCCTACGAGCAGTACTTC. Protein sequence: CASSQERQGPSYEQYF.

The chain joins TRBV24-1 to TRBJ1-5; D is unresolved. The V and J ends lost 1 base and 4 bases respectively, with 16 bases between them. The CDR3 is 17 residues long. Germline assignment: CDR1 KGHDR and CDR2 SFDVKD. Here the CDR3 reads CATSDLSDTAGNQPQHF. The CDR3 DNA sequence: TGTGCCACCAGTGATTTATCTGACACGGCGGGGAATCAGCCCCAGCATTTT.

The chain couples TRBV7-6 to TRBJ1-2; tentatively, D is TRBD1 (6 bases). Trimming took 5 bases from V and 5 from J, leaving 18 bases between them. CDR3 size: 15 residues. Per the germline V gene, CDR1 is SGHVS and CDR2 is FNYEAQ. CDR3 in amino acids: CASSPAGAASYGYTF. As DNA, the CDR3 is TGTGCCAGCAGCCCCGCGGGGGCAGCTAGTTATGGCTACACCTTC. The variable domain in full, completed from reference TRBV7-6 and TRBJ1-2, reads GAGVSQSPRYKVTKRGQDVALRCDPISGHVSLYWYRQALGQGPEFLTYFNYEAQQDKSGLPNDRFSAERPEGSISTLTIQRTEQRDSAMYRCASSPAGAASYGYTFGSGTRLTVV.

The chain combines TRBV19 with TRBJ1-1; no clear D gene. The CDR3 runs to 14 residues. Germline V gene lookup returns CDR1 LNHDA and CDR2 SQIVND (reference sequence). V was trimmed by 2 bases and J by 4 bases, leaving 11 bases between them. The CDR3: CASSISGEGTEAFF. The CDR3 nucleotides are TGTGCCAGTAGTATAAGTGGGGAGGGCACTGAAGCTTTCTTT.

The V gene is TRBV5-1, the J gene TRBJ2-7, with 9 bases lining up with TRBD1. V was clipped by 7 bases and J by 7 bases; unmatched bases: 3. CDR3 length: 11 residues. Germline assignment: CDR1 SGHRS and CDR2 YFSETQ. The CDR3 loop reads CASRQGEEQYF. CDR3 bases: TGCGCCAGCCGACAGGGGGAAGAGCAGTACTTC.